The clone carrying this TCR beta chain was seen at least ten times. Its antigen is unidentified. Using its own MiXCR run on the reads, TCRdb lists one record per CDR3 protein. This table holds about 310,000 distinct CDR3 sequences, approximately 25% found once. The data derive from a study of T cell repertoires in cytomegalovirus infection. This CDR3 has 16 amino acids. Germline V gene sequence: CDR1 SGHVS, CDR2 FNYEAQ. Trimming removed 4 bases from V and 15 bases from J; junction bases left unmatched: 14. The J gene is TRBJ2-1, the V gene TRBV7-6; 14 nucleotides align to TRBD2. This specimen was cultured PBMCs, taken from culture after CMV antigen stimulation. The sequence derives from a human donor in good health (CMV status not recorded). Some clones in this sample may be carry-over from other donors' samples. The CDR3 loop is CASSYLGGLAGEGPFF. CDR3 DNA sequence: TGTGCCAGCAGCTACTTGGGGGGACTAGCGGGAGAAGGGCCGTTCTTC.